Each of the 21 T cell receptor beta chains below was sequenced from the same sample in a study of blood T cell repertoires in COVID-19. Profiled with immunoSEQ multiplex PCR; TCRdb holds only in-frame clones, not every one. The sample lists more than 200,000 clones, less than 85% occurring once. Specimen: PBMCs or T cells enriched from blood (not recorded which). The receptor set was obtained from a man between 60 and 75 years old who had recovered from COVID-19.

The CDR3 DNA follows: TGTGCTAGTGGTTTGGGACGGGAGAACACTGAAGCTTTCTTT. As protein: CASGLGRENTEAFF. This chain uses TRBV12-5 with TRBJ1-1; no definite D call. CDR1 and CDR2 from the germline V gene are LGHNT and FRNRAP. The CDR3 extends over 14 amino acids. Trimming removed 1 base at V and 1 base at J, with 7 bases between.

V and J are TRBV25-1 and TRBJ1-2, with 8 bases identical to TRBD1. Germline CDR1 and CDR2: MGHDK and SYGVNS. V shed 8 bases, J shed 5 bases, and the junction held 4 bases outside the gene matches. The CDR3 spans 12 residues. The CDR3 reads CASSHRGYGYTF. The DNA for the CDR3 is TGTGCCAGCTCGCACAGGGGGTATGGCTACACCTTC.

The genes are TRBV7-2 and TRBJ2-5; 10 bases fit TRBD2. The junction had 9 bases not matched to a gene; V was cut back by 0 bases and J by 5 bases. The germline CDR1 and CDR2 sequences are SGHTA and FQGNSA. The CDR3 runs 17 residues. CDR3 nucleotide sequence: TGTGCCAGCAGCTTAGCTTCTAGCGGGGGAATCCAGGAGACCCAGTACTTC. This codes for CASSLASSGGIQETQYF.

The chain couples TRBV19 to TRBJ1-5, with TRBD1 matching over 9 bases. The CDR3 is 15 residues long. After removal of 1 base from V and 2 bases from J, the junction contained 0 bases not matched to a gene. Looked up from germline, CDR1 is LNHDA and CDR2 is SQIVND (reference sequence). The CDR3 reads CASSIGTGGNQPQHF. Written as DNA, the CDR3 is TGTGCCAGTAGTATAGGGACAGGGGGCAATCAGCCCCAGCATTTT.

The chain joins TRBV6-5 to TRBJ2-3; 10 nucleotides line up with TRBD2. Germline V CDR1 and CDR2: MNHEY, SVGAGI. The CDR3 is 14 amino acids. CDR3 in DNA: TGTGTAGATAGCGGGGGGCTTAGCACAGATACGCAGTATTTT. Translated, it gives CVDSGGLSTDTQYF.

Only one count was recorded for this clone. The chain combines TRBV15 with TRBJ1-4, with TRBD1 as a possible D gene (5 bases). The V gene's germline CDR1 is LNHNV and CDR2 YYDKDF (reference sequence). CDR3 length equals 18 residues. Trimming removed 1 base from V and 3 bases from J, with 18 bases in between. This chain's CDR3 is CATSRGAGRGRANEKLFF. CDR3 in DNA: TGTGCCACCAGCAGAGGCGCGGGGAGGGGCCGAGCTAATGAAAAACTGTTTTTT.

The V gene is TRBV5-1, the J gene TRBJ2-5; the match to TRBD1 covers 9 bases. The CDR3 covers 15 residues. V lost 5 bases, J lost 0 bases, and 5 bases stayed unmatched. The germline V gene encodes CDR1 SGHRS and CDR2 YFSETQ. CDR3 DNA: TGCGCCAGCAGTTACCGGGACAGGGACCAAGAGACCCAGTACTTC. Translation gives CASSYRDRDQETQYF.

The chain has TRBV6-2 or TRBV6-3 and TRBJ2-6; 9 positions agree with TRBD1. CDR3 length equals 18 residues. CDR1 and CDR2 (germline): MNHEY, SVGEGT. After removal of 5 bases from V and 0 bases from J, the junction contained 8 bases not matched to a gene. CDR3 nucleotide sequence: TGTGCCAGCAGTCAAGAGGGACAGGGTCGCTCTGGGGCCAACGTCCTGACTTTC. Its protein product is CASSQEGQGRSGANVLTF.

The chain combines TRBV18 with TRBJ1-1, with D tentatively TRBD1 (5 bases). The CDR3 has 12 amino acids. CDR1 and CDR2 from the germline V gene are KGHSH and LQKENI. Trimming shortened V by 5 bases and J by 3 bases, and 7 bases separated the two germline ends. The CDR3 coding sequence is TGTGCCAGCTCATGGGGGGACACTGAAGCTTTCTTT. Residues: CASSWGDTEAFF.

The chain has TRBV6-2 or TRBV6-3 and TRBJ2-2, with D possibly matching TRBD2 (7 bases). The CDR3 is 18 residues long. The V gene's germline CDR1 is MNHEY and CDR2 SVGEGT. V was clipped by 5 bases and J by 6 bases, with 25 bases between them. CDR3: CASSQPSRGGGLAGELFF. As DNA, the CDR3 is TGTGCCAGCAGTCAGCCCTCACGGGGCGGGGGCCTGGCCGGGGAGCTGTTTTTT.

The chain uses TRBV7-6 and TRBJ2-7; D perhaps matches TRBD2 (7 bases). This CDR3 contains 13 residues. Trimming stripped 5 bases from V and 6 bases from J, with 14 bases between. CDR1 is SGHVS and CDR2 is FNYEAQ in the germline V gene. The CDR3 DNA is TGTGCCAGCAGCCCCGCCGGGGGGCTCGAGCAGTACTTC. It encodes CASSPAGGLEQYF.

V and J are TRBV7-9 and TRBJ2-3, with TRBD1 as a possible D gene (5 bases). The CDR3 has 16 amino acids. From germline, CDR1 is SEHNR and CDR2 FQNEAQ (reference sequence). The V and J ends lost 0 bases and 0 bases respectively, with 10 bases between them. Written as DNA, the CDR3 is TGTGCCAGCAGCTTAGCCAGGGATCATAGCACAGATACGCAGTATTTT. This gives the protein CASSLARDHSTDTQYF.

This clone has only a few counts. The rearrangement uses TRBV5-1 and TRBJ2-7; D might be TRBD2 (5 bases). CDR3 length equals 15 residues. From germline, CDR1 is SGHRS and CDR2 YFSETQ. Trimming took 1 base from V and 3 from J, leaving 14 bases between them. The CDR3 bases are TGCGCCAGCAGCTTGTTATTACGGGGAAACTACGAGCAGTACTTC. Its translation is CASSLLLRGNYEQYF. The full variable domain, in which reference TRBV5-1 and TRBJ2-7 provide the parts outside the CDR3, is KAGVTQTPRYLIKTRGQQVTLSCSPISGHRSVSWYQQTPGQGLQFLFEYFSETQRNKGNFPGRFSGRQFSNSRSEMNVSTLELGDSALYLCASSLLLRGNYEQYFGPGTRLTVT.

This clone is a singleton in its sample. V and J are TRBV2 and TRBJ1-2, with TRBD1 matching 7 bases. This CDR3 is 15 amino acids long. The germline CDR1 and CDR2 sequences are SNHLY and FYNNEI. The V segment lost 2 bases and the J segment 6 bases; nucleotides outside the gene matches: 9. CDR3 sequence reads: CASSENRQGIHGYTF. As DNA, the CDR3 is TGTGCCAGCAGTGAAAATAGACAGGGAATACATGGCTACACCTTC. Variable domain in full (rest from reference TRBV2 and TRBJ1-2): EPEVTQTPSHQVTQMGQEVILRCVPISNHLYFYWYRQILGQKVEFLVSFYNNEISEKSEIFDDQFSVERPDGSNFTLKIRSTKLEDSAMYFCASSENRQGIHGYTFGSGTRLTVV.

The chain is built from TRBV6-5 and TRBJ2-5; D gene unclear. V lost 6 bases and J 5 bases, leaving 7 bases between the germline ends. CDR3 size: 11 residues. The germline gives CDR1 MNHEY, CDR2 SVGAGI. DNA for the CDR3: TGTGCCAGCAGCTATATCGAGACCCAGTACTTC. Amino acids: CASSYIETQYF.

The chain joins TRBV7-2 to TRBJ1-1; the match to TRBD1 covers 7 bases. The CDR3 has 14 amino acids. With 7 bases clipped from V and 6 bases from J, the junction kept 11 bases outside the gene matches. Germline CDR1 reads SGHTA; CDR2 reads FQGNSA. The CDR3 DNA reads as TGTGCCAGCACCATTGGGGGACAGTTCTCTGAAGCTTTCTTT. It encodes CASTIGGQFSEAFF.

This sequence joins TRBV7-9 and TRBJ1-2; D is ambiguous. The CDR3 extends over 13 amino acids. Between the trimmed V and J ends, which lost 5 bases and 8 bases, there was a span of 15 bases. Looked up from germline, CDR1 is SEHNR and CDR2 is FQNEAQ (reference sequence). The CDR3 DNA is TGTGCCAGCAGCGTCGAGAGCTTGGAGGGCTACACCTTC. It translates to CASSVESLEGYTF.

The rearrangement joins TRBV3-1 (or the pseudogene TRBV3-2) to TRBJ1-2, with TRBD1 identical over 8 bases. CDR1 LGHDT and CDR2 YNNKEL come from the germline V gene (reference sequence). V lost 4 bases and J lost 7; bases outside the gene matches: 11. This CDR3 is built from 15 residues. For the CDR3, the DNA is TGTGCCAGCAGCCCTAGGGGGACAGGCTCCCTTGGCTACACCTTC. Encoded protein: CASSPRGTGSLGYTF.

The V and J genes are TRBV15 and TRBJ2-7; TRBD1 matches at 11 bases. The CDR3 runs to 15 residues. Germline V lookup: CDR1 LNHNV, CDR2 YYDKDF (reference sequence). The junction had 4 bases not matched to a gene; V was cut back by 0 bases and J by 6 bases. CDR3 bases: TGTGCCACCAGCAGAGATCGGGGACAGGGGGGCGAGCAGTACTTC. Its translation: CATSRDRGQGGEQYF.

This chain links TRBV5-8 with TRBJ1-4; the match to TRBD1 covers 8 bases. This CDR3 has 14 residues. With 4 bases clipped from V and 7 bases from J, the junction kept 6 bases outside the gene matches. Germline V CDR1 and CDR2: SGHTS, YDEGEE. The CDR3 nucleotides read TGTGCCAGCAGCCCCAGGGGGCGGGTTGAAAAACTGTTTTTT. Translated, it gives CASSPRGRVEKLFF.

This chain uses TRBV6-4 with TRBJ1-2, with a weak D call TRBD1 (5 bases). CDR1 is MRHNA, CDR2 SNTAGT, per germline. V gave up 4 bases and J gave up 0 bases, with 12 bases separating them. This CDR3 is 15 amino acids long. For the CDR3, the DNA is TGTGCCAGCAGTGCCAGGGCAGGAACTAACTATGGCTACACCTTC. It specifies CASSARAGTNYGYTF.